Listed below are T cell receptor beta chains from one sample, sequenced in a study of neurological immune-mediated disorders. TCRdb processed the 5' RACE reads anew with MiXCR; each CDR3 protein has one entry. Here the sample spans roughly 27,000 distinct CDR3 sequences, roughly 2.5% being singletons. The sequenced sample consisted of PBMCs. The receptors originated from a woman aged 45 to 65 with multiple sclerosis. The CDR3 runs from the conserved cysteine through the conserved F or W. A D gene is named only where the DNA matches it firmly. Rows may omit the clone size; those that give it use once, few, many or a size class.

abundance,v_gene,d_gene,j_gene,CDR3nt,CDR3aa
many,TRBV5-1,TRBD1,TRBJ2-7,TGCGCCAGCACCGGACAGGGGCGCTACGAGCAGTACTTC,CASTGQGRYEQYF
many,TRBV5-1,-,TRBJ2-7,TGCGCCAGCAGCTCAGGTCCGGGCTACGAGCAGTACTTC,CASSSGPGYEQYF
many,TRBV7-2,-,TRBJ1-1,TGTGCCAGCAGCAGAATCTCCCCGAACACTGAAGCTTTCTTT,CASSRISPNTEAFF
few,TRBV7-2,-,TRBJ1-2,TGTGCCAGCAGCTTAGACCGGGGTGGCTATGGCTACACCTTC,CASSLDRGGYGYTF
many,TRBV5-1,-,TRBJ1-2,TGCGCCAGCAGCTCGGAGGGCGCAAACTATGGCTACACCTTC,CASSSEGANYGYTF
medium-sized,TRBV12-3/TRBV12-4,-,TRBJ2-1,TGTGCCAGCAGTCCCCCGGACTGGGGGGTTTACAATGAGCAGTTCTTC,CASSPPDWGVYNEQFF
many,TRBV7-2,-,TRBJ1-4,TGTGCCAGCAGGGCAGGGGCGGTGGAAAAACTGTTTTTT,CASRAGAVEKLFF
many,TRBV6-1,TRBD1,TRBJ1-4,TGTGCCAGCAGTGTATTGACAGGGCGAGATGAAAAACTGTTTTTT,CASSVLTGRDEKLFF
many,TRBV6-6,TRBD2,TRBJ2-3,TGTGCCAGCAGTGACAACCCGCGACTAGCGGGAAAAGAAGATACGCAGTATTTT,CASSDNPRLAGKEDTQYF
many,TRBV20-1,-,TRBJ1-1,TGCAGTGCTAGAGATCAAGGTGCGGGGGGCGGCACTGAAGCTTTCTTT,CSARDQGAGGGTEAFF
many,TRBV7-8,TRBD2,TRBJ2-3,TGTGCCAGCAGCATCAGACTAGCGGAGGGCACAGATACGCAGTATTTT,CASSIRLAEGTDTQYF
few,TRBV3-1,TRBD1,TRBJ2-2,TGTGCCAGCAGCCAGGGACAGACGAACACCGGGGAGCTGTTTTTT,CASSQGQTNTGELFF
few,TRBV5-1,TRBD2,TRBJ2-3,TGCGCCAGCAGCTTGTTCCGGGGGGGCCGGGATACGCAGTATTTT,CASSLFRGGRDTQYF
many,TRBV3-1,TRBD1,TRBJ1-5,TGTGCCAGCAGCCAAAGCCTTGGGACAGGGGATTTGCCCCAGCATTTT,CASSQSLGTGDLPQHF
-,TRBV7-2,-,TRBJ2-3,TGTGCCAGCAGCGAGACTAGAGGGAGAAATACGCAGTATTTT,CASSETRGRNTQYF
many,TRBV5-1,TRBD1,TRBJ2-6,TGCGCCAGCAGCTTGGTGGCAGGGGGTGCTGGGGCCAACGTCCTGACTTTC,CASSLVAGGAGANVLTF
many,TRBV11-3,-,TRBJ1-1,TGTGCCAGCAGCTTAGCAATGGGGGGAAGAGCTTTCTTT,CASSLAMGGRAFF
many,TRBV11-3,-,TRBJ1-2,TGTGCCAGCAGCTTAGGGGGGCAGAAGGGCTACACCTTC,CASSLGGQKGYTF
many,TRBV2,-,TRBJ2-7,TGTGCCAGCAGTGTTCACGGGGCGAACTACGAGCAGTACTTC,CASSVHGANYEQYF
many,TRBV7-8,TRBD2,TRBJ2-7,TGTGCCAGCAGCTTTGGCGGGAGTTACGAGCAGTACTTC,CASSFGGSYEQYF
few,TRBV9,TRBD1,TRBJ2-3,TGTGCCAGCAGCGTTCGGGACAGGGAGTCAGATACGCAGTATTTT,CASSVRDRESDTQYF
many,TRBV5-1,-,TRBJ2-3,TGCGCCAGCAGCTACAAGGGGCCCGCAGATACGCAGTATTTT,CASSYKGPADTQYF
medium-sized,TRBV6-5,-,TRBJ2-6,TGTGCCAGCAGTCTACCCTCGGGGGCTGGGGCCAACGTCCTGACTTTC,CASSLPSGAGANVLTF
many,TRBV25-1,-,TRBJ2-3,TGTGCCAGCAGTGAACCGGACCGCCAACCCACAGATACGCAGTATTTT,CASSEPDRQPTDTQYF
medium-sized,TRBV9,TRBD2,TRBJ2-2,TGTGCCAGCAGCGTAGACCCCTTAGCGGGAGGGCCTTCAGGGGAGCTGTTTTTT,CASSVDPLAGGPSGELFF
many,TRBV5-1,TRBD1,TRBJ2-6,TGCGCCAGCAGCTTGGGGACAGGGTTCCCACTCTCTCTCTCTGGGGCCAACGTCCTGACTTTC,CASSLGTGFPLSLSGANVLTF
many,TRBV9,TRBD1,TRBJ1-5,TGTGCCAGCAGCCTGACAGGGGGCGAGAATCAGCCCCAGCATTTT,CASSLTGGENQPQHF
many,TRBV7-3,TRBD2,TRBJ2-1,TGTGCCAGCAGCCTTAGCGGGATCTACAATGAGCAGTTCTTC,CASSLSGIYNEQFF
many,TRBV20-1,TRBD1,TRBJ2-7,TGCAGTGCTAGAATCCGGGGACAGGGGGGGACGGAGCAGTACTTC,CSARIRGQGGTEQYF
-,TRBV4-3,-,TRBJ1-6,TGCGCCAGCAGCCAATCTACAACGCAGATTTCACACCTCCACTTT,CASSQSTTQISHLHF
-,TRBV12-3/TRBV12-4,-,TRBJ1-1,TGTGCCAGCAGCCCCGATTTGAACACTGAAGCTTTCTTT,CASSPDLNTEAFF
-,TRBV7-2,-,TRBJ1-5,TGTGCCAGCAGCTTCAGGACCCAGGGTCAGCCCCAGCATTTT,CASSFRTQGQPQHF
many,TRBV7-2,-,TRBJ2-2,TGTGCCAGCAGACCCGGGCCAAACACCGGGGAGCTGTTTTTT,CASRPGPNTGELFF
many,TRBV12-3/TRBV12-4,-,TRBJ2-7,TGTGCCAGCAGTTACGACAGCCTAAAGGGCTACGAGCAGTACTTC,CASSYDSLKGYEQYF
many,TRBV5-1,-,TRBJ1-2,TGCGCCAGCAGCCCCGGACCTCCGGGCTACACCTTC,CASSPGPPGYTF
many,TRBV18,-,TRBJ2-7,TGTGCCAGCTCACCACCGGGAATGTCCTACGAGCAGTACTTC,CASSPPGMSYEQYF
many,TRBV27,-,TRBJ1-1,TGTGCCAGCAGTTTTCTGACAGGGAACACTGAAGCTTTCTTT,CASSFLTGNTEAFF
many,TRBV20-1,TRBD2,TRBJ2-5,TGCAGTGCCTTTAGCGGGGGGAAGACCCAGTACTTC,CSAFSGGKTQYF
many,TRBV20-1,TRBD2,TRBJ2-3,TGCAGTGCTAGAGTGGTAGCGGGAGGGCCAGATACGCAGTATTTT,CSARVVAGGPDTQYF
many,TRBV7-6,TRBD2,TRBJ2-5,TGTGCCAGCAGCTCGCGACTAGCGGGGGAGTTGCAAGAGACCCAGTACTTC,CASSSRLAGELQETQYF
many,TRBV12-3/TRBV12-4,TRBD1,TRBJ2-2,TGTGCCAACACAGGGGGCATTGACACCGGGGAGCTGTTTTTT,CANTGGIDTGELFF